The 17 T cell receptor beta chains in this list originate from one sample, sequenced in a study of blood T cell repertoires in COVID-19. Data came from immunoSEQ multiplex PCR; TCRdb stores just in-frame clones and leaves some out. The sample consists of some 120,000 clones, around 81% of them appearing once. The sequencing input was peripheral blood. The receptors shown here come from a woman in her 50s with acute or convalescent COVID-19.

The rearrangement joins TRBV27 to TRBJ1-6, with 7 bases that match TRBD1. V was clipped by 6 bases and J by 3 bases; unmatched bases: 5. The CDR3 covers 15 residues. CDR1 and CDR2 from the germline V gene are MNHEY and SMNVEV (reference sequence). The CDR3 loop reads CASSDREFYNSPLHF. The CDR3 DNA reads as TGTGCCAGCAGCGACAGGGAATTCTATAATTCACCCCTCCACTTT.

The V gene is TRBV4-2, the J gene TRBJ1-5; TRBD1 matches 8 bases. Germline trimming cut 1 base from V and 6 bases from J; bases unmatched to any gene: 5. The CDR3 totals 15 residues. The germline V gene has CDR1 LGHNA and CDR2 YNFKEQ. CDR3 DNA: TGTGCCAGCAGCCAAGCCCAGGGGGCGAGTCAGCCCCAGCATTTT. Its translation is CASSQAQGASQPQHF.

The J gene is TRBJ2-2, the V gene TRBV28; D not resolved. The length of the CDR3 is 13 residues. Trimming removed 3 bases at V and 5 bases at J, with 7 bases between. The germline V gene has CDR1 MDHEN and CDR2 SYDVKM. This chain's CDR3 is CASSFTSTGELFF. The CDR3 nucleotides read TGTGCCAGCAGTTTCACGAGTACCGGGGAGCTGTTTTTT.

The V and J genes are TRBV24-1 and TRBJ2-1; 10 bases fit TRBD2. With 6 bases clipped from V and 5 bases from J, the junction kept 3 bases outside the gene matches. CDR1 and CDR2 from the germline V gene are KGHDR and SFDVKD. The length of the CDR3 is 14 residues. The CDR3 DNA sequence: TGTGCCACCAGTACGGGACTAGCGAACAATGAGCAGTTCTTC. It specifies CATSTGLANNEQFF.

This clone was counted only a few times. This chain uses TRBV25-1 with TRBJ1-1, with 7 nucleotides matching TRBD1. With V trimmed by 2 bases and J by 2 bases, 5 bases remained unmatched. The germline gives CDR1 MGHDK, CDR2 SYGVNS. The CDR3 spans 15 residues. CDR3 DNA sequence: TGTGCCAGCAGTGAACCCCGGACAGGTAACACTGAAGCTTTCTTT. Translation gives CASSEPRTGNTEAFF.

In regard to this clone: Within the sample, other DNA sequences also encode this same CDR3. The chain recombines TRBV3-1 (or the pseudogene TRBV3-2) with TRBJ1-5; D gene uncertain. CDR3 length: 13 amino acids. The V gene lost 0 bases and the J gene lost 4 bases, with 4 bases spanning the gap. Germline V CDR1 and CDR2: LGHDT, YNNKEL (reference sequence). As DNA, the CDR3 is TGTGCCAGCAGCCAAGACCTTAATCAGCCCCAGCATTTT. Protein sequence: CASSQDLNQPQHF.

The chain carries TRBV28 and TRBJ1-5; 7 nucleotides align to TRBD1. Germline V lookup: CDR1 MDHEN, CDR2 SYDVKM. This CDR3 spans 16 amino acids. J was trimmed by 3 bases and V by 3 bases; bases with no gene match: 8. CDR3 coding DNA: TGTGCCAGCAGTTTCCAGTCAGGGGGGAACAATCAGCCCCAGCATTTT. It codes for CASSFQSGGNNQPQHF.

This clone occurred once. CDR3 sequence: CASSIQPRNTEAFF. The CDR3 DNA is TGTGCCAGCAGCATTCAACCGAGGAACACTGAAGCTTTCTTT. This chain links TRBV7-3 with TRBJ1-1; no reliable D call. Trimming cost V 5 bases and J 1 base, with 11 bases left between them. Looked up from germline, CDR1 is SGHTA and CDR2 is FQGTGA. This CDR3 has 14 amino acids.

This clone was counted a single time. The chain's CDR3 is CASSYSSGAYEQYF. CDR3 coding DNA: TGTGCCAGCAGTTACTCCTCCGGGGCCTACGAGCAGTACTTC. V gene TRBV6-2 or TRBV6-3 combines with J gene TRBJ2-7; perhaps TRBD2 as D (5 bases). The CDR3 is 14 amino acids. CDR1 and CDR2 (germline): MNHEY, SVGEGT. The germline V and J ends were trimmed by 0 bases and 2 bases, with 8 bases remaining between them.

This chain joins TRBV6-1 and TRBJ2-1, with TRBD2 matching over 11 bases. The CDR3 extends over 15 amino acids. V was clipped by 3 bases and J by 9 bases; unmatched bases: 7. In germline, CDR1 is MNHNS, CDR2 SASEGT. The CDR3 is CASSDRSGGAGEQFF. The DNA of the CDR3 is TGTGCCAGCAGTGACCGTAGCGGGGGGGCAGGTGAGCAGTTCTTC.

The J gene is TRBJ1-2, the V gene TRBV19; a possible D gene is TRBD1 (6 bases). Trimming took 5 bases from V and 8 from J, leaving 18 bases between them. The CDR3 contains 14 residues. CDR1 LNHDA and CDR2 SQIVND come from the germline V gene (reference sequence). CDR3 coding DNA: TGTGCCAGTAGTCCCGGACAGCTCTACGGGGGCTACACCTTC. Protein product: CASSPGQLYGGYTF.

This clone was found once. The rearrangement links TRBV19 to TRBJ1-1, with 7 positions matching TRBD1. The V and J ends lost 4 bases and 4 bases, in that order; junction bases with no gene match: 12. Germline V lookup: CDR1 LNHDA, CDR2 SQIVND (reference sequence). The CDR3 extends over 16 amino acids. DNA of the CDR3: TGTGCCAGTAGTACTCGGGACAGCCTACAGGGCACTGAAGCTTTCTTT. Amino acids: CASSTRDSLQGTEAFF.

V gene TRBV6-5 combines with J gene TRBJ1-4, with no clear D. Germline-derived CDR1 and CDR2 are MNHEY and SVGAGI. The CDR3 has 13 residues. The V and J ends lost 6 bases and 4 bases respectively, with 9 bases between them. CDR3 DNA sequence: TGTGCCAGCAGACCGTACAGTAATGAAAAACTGTTTTTT. Encoded protein: CASRPYSNEKLFF.

The chain employs TRBV12-3 or TRBV12-4 and TRBJ1-1; D unclear. Trimming stripped 4 bases from V and 6 bases from J, with 9 bases between. The length of the CDR3 is 12 residues. CDR3 sequence reads: CASSSPVSEAFF. CDR3 nucleotide sequence: TGTGCCAGCAGTTCCCCGGTCTCTGAAGCTTTCTTT.

A single count supports this clone. The sample holds other DNA sequences that translate to the same CDR3. The chain employs TRBV19 and TRBJ1-1, with D unclear. V lost 4 bases and J lost 3, with 9 bases in between. CDR1 is LNHDA and CDR2 is SQIVND in the germline V gene (reference sequence). The CDR3 contains 13 residues. This chain's CDR3 is CASSTPPDTEAFF. CDR3 nucleotide sequence: TGTGCCAGTAGTACCCCCCCCGACACTGAAGCTTTCTTT.

This clone has a single count. The rearrangement joins TRBV7-8 to TRBJ2-7; perhaps TRBD1 as D (5 bases). The ends were cut back, 1 base at V and 6 bases at J, with 13 bases in the middle. The CDR3 covers 14 residues. CDR1 and CDR2 from the germline V gene are SGHVS and FQNEAQ. The CDR3 sequence: CASSLERGGSEQYF. DNA for the CDR3: TGTGCCAGCAGCTTAGAAAGGGGCGGTTCCGAGCAGTACTTC.

V is TRBV5-5 and J is TRBJ1-2; no clear D. The CDR3 is 13 residues long. In germline, CDR1 is SGHKS, CDR2 YYEKEE (reference sequence). V lost 4 bases, J lost 4 bases, and 11 bases lay in between. The CDR3 DNA sequence: TGTGCCAGCAGCCCACAGCCCCTCTATGGCTACACCTTC. Translating it yields CASSPQPLYGYTF.